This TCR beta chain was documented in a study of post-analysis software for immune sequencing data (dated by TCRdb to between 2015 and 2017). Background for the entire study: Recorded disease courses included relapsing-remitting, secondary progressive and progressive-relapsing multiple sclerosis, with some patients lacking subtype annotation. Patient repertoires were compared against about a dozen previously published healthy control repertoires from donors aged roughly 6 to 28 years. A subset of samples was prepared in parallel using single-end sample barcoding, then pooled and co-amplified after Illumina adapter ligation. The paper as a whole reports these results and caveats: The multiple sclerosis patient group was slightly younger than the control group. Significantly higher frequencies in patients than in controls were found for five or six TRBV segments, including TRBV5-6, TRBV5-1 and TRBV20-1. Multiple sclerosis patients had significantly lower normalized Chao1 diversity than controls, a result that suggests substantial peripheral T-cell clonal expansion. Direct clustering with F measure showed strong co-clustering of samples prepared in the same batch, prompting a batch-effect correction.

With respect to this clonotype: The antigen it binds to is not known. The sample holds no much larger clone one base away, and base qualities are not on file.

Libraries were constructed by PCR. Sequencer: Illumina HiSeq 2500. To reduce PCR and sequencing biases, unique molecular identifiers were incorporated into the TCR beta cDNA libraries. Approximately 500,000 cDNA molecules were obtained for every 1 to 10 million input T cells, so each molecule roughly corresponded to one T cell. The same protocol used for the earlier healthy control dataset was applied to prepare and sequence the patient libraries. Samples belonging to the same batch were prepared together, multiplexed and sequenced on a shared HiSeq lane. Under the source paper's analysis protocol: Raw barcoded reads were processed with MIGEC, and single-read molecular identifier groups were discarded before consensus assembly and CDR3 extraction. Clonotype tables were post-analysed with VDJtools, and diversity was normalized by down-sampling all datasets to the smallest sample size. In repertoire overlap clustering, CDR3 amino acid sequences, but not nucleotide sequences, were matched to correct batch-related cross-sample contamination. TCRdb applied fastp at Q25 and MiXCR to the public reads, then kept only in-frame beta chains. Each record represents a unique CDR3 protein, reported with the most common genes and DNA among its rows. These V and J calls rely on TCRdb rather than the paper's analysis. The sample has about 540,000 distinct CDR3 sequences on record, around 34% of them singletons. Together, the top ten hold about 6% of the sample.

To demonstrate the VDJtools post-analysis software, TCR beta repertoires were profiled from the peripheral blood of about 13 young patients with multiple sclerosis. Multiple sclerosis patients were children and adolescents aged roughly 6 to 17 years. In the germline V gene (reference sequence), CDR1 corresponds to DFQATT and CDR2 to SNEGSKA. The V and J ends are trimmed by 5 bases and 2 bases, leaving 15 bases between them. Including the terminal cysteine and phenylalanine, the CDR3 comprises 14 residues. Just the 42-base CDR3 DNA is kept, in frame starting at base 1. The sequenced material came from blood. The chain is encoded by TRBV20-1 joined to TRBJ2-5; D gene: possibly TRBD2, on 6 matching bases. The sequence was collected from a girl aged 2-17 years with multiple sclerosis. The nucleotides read TGCAGTGCTGGGCGGGCGGGGATTCAAGAGACCCAGTACTTC. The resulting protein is CSAGRAGIQETQYF.